The clone carrying this T cell receptor beta chain has a count of ten or more. Its specificity is unknown. The CDR3 covers 15 residues. The V and J ends lost 4 bases and 4 bases, in that order; junction bases with no gene match: 8. CD25-based Treg depletion was applied to purified naive CD4+ T cells. The TRBV12-4/TRBJ1-2 clonotypes were amplified using barcode primers with ligated adaptors. TCRdb redid the calling of the multiplex PCR reads with MiXCR, one entry per CDR3 protein. The sample lists 1,100 to 1,500 distinct CDR3 sequences, around 17% occurring once. Study-level results: Tumor memory CD4+ T cell TCR gene usage was found to cluster with blood and lymph node memory CD4+ cells and with lymph node naive CD4+ cells.

The clonotype originates from a female donor with breast cancer. The gene calls are TRBV12-3 or TRBV12-4 and TRBJ1-2, with 8 bases identical to TRBD1. Material for sequencing was naive CD4+ T cells sorted from blood. Subset of the sample: naive CD4+ T cells, CD4+CD45RA+CD25-. This CDR3 is CASSWGQASSYGYTF. The CDR3 DNA reads as TGTGCCAGCAGTTGGGGACAGGCGTCCTCCTATGGCTACACCTTC.